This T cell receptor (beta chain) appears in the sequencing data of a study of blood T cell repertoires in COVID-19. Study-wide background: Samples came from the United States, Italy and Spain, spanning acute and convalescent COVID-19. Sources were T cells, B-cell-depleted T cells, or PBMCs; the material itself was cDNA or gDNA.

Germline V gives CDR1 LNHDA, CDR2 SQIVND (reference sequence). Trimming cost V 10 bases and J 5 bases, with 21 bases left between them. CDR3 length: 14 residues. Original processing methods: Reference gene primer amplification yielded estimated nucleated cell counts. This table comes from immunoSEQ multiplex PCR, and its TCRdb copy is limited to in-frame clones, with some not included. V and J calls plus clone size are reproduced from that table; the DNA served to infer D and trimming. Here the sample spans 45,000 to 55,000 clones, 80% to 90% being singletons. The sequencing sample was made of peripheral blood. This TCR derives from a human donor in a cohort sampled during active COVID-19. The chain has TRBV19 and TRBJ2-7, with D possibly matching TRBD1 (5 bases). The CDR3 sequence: CATKFRDEIDEQYF. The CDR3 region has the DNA TGTGCCACCAAATTCAGGGATGAGATCGACGAGCAGTACTTC.